In its sample, the clone carrying this T cell receptor beta chain was seen a few times. Original methodology: Reference gene primer amplification gave nucleated cell count estimates. The repertoire was sequenced with immunoSEQ multiplex PCR; TCRdb's copy has only in-frame clones and lacks some. Clone size and the V and J calls come from that table; the DNA yielded D and trimming. The sample yields over 55,000 clones, around nine tenths seen once. The data originate from a study of blood T cell repertoires in COVID-19. Background on the study: Spain, Italy and the United States supplied samples that represented acute and convalescent COVID-19. Sample material is recorded as cDNA or gDNA derived from T cells, B-cell-depleted T cells, or PBMCs.

V trimming: 6 bases; J trimming: 5 bases; junction bases outside the gene matches: 1. CDR1 is WSHSY and CDR2 is SAAADI in the germline V gene. The CDR3 spans 14 residues. This chain uses TRBV10-2 with TRBJ2-5, with 15 bases that match TRBD2. The receptor was isolated from a woman older than 75 with acute or convalescent COVID-19. Input material: peripheral blood. In DNA form, the CDR3 reads TGCGCCAGCAGAGGACTAGCGGGAGGGGAGACCCAGTACTTC. Encoded protein: CASRGLAGGETQYF.